The 21 T cell receptor beta chains reported below all come from one sample, sequenced in a study of T-cell memory formation after mild COVID-19. TCRdb redid the calling of the 5' RACE reads with MiXCR, one entry per CDR3 protein. The table lists fewer than 600,000 distinct CDR3 sequences, roughly a fifth of them singletons. Sequencing input: PBMCs or a T cell subset sorted from them (not recorded which). Source of these receptors: an adult woman who had mild COVID-19 (a few samples of this study predate the infection). Cell type and time point are not known.

The rearrangement joins TRBV7-9 to TRBJ2-1; TRBD1 matches 7 bases. In germline, CDR1 is SEHNR, CDR2 FQNEAQ (reference sequence). V shed 7 bases, J shed 7 bases, and the junction held 10 bases outside the gene matches. This CDR3 has 14 residues. CDR3 sequence: CASTAGGLNNEQFF. In DNA form, the CDR3 reads TGTGCCAGCACCGCAGGGGGTTTAAATAATGAGCAGTTCTTC.

The chain employs TRBV4-3 and TRBJ2-7, with 7 nucleotides matching TRBD2. The CDR3 runs to 14 residues. The V segment lost 4 bases and the J segment 3 bases; nucleotides outside the gene matches: 6. The germline V gene encodes CDR1 LGHNA and CDR2 YSLEER. The CDR3 region is CASSRSGRGYEQYF. The CDR3 nucleotides read TGCGCCAGCAGCCGAAGTGGGAGGGGCTACGAGCAGTACTTC.

This clonotype turned up a few times. The chain employs TRBV9 and TRBJ2-7; 7 nucleotides agree with TRBD2. The CDR3 has 14 residues. The junction had 4 bases not matched to a gene; V was cut back by 1 base and J by 3 bases. Germline lookup yields CDR1 SGDLS and CDR2 YYNGEE. CDR3 nucleotide sequence: TGTGCCAGCAGCGTAACGACGGGAGGCTACGAGCAGTACTTC. The encoded protein is CASSVTTGGYEQYF.

A few counts support this clonotype. The chain links TRBV20-1 to TRBJ2-3; unclear D gene. Germline CDR1 reads DFQATT; CDR2 reads SNEGSKA (reference sequence). This CDR3 has 11 residues. The V gene lost 8 bases and the J gene lost 8 bases, with 14 bases spanning the gap. CDR3 amino acids: CSSNPGATQYF. In DNA, the CDR3 is TGCAGTTCAAATCCTGGAGCTACGCAGTATTTT.

The genes are TRBV30 and TRBJ2-3, with D possibly being TRBD2 (6 bases). V lost 0 bases to trimming and J lost 0 bases, with 10 bases between them. This CDR3 has 15 amino acids. Germline CDR1 and CDR2: GTSNPN and SVGIG (reference sequence). CDR3 sequence reads: CAWSVTGTSTDTQYF. CDR3 bases: TGTGCCTGGAGTGTCACGGGGACTAGCACAGATACGCAGTATTTT.

This chain joins TRBV13 and TRBJ1-3; D remains unclear. Germline CDR1 reads PRHDT; CDR2 reads FYEKMQ (reference sequence). There are 12 residues in the CDR3. The V and J ends lost 2 bases and 4 bases respectively, with 3 bases between them. The CDR3 DNA is TGTGCCAGCAGCTTAAGAGGAAACACCATATATTTT. It codes for CASSLRGNTIYF.

This clonotype was counted only a few times. The genes are TRBV11-3 and TRBJ1-1, with D unresolved. With 1 base removed from V and 2 bases from J, the gap between germline ends came to 5 bases. CDR3 length equals 13 residues. From germline, CDR1 is SGHNT and CDR2 YENEEA. CDR3 bases: TGTGCCAGCAGCTTAGTCTTCAACACTGAAGCTTTCTTT. This encodes CASSLVFNTEAFF. The whole variable domain, filled in from reference TRBV11-3 and TRBJ1-1, reads EAGVVQSPRYKIIEKKQPVAFWCNPISGHNTLYWYLQNLGQGPELLIRYENEEAVDDSQLPKDRFSAERLKGVDSTLKIQPAELGDSAVYLCASSLVFNTEAFFGQGTRLTVV.

This clonotype was detected once. The chain carries TRBV20-1 and TRBJ2-7; no clear D gene. The CDR3 contains 14 residues. Germline loops: CDR1 DFQATT, CDR2 SNEGSKA (reference sequence). V lost 6 bases to trimming and J lost 3 bases, with 18 bases between them. CDR3 residues: CSASQSFAHYEQYF. The CDR3 nucleotides read TGCAGTGCCTCACAGAGCTTTGCCCACTACGAGCAGTACTTC.

The chain joins TRBV18 to TRBJ1-6; D is perhaps TRBD1 (5 bases). The length of the CDR3 is 15 residues. Germline assignment: CDR1 KGHSH and CDR2 LQKENI. V lost 6 bases and J lost 8, with 17 bases in between. In DNA form, the CDR3 reads TGTGCCAGCTCCTCTTCGACAGCGAGGGATTCACCCCTCCACTTT. It codes for CASSSSTARDSPLHF.

V and J are TRBV12-3 or TRBV12-4 and TRBJ2-1; tentative D call: TRBD2 (5 bases). Trimming shortened V by 3 bases and J by 2 bases, and 8 bases separated the two germline ends. CDR3 size: 14 residues. The CDR3 sequence: CASSFSLAYNEQFF. The CDR3 coding sequence is TGTGCCAGCAGTTTTTCACTAGCCTACAATGAGCAGTTCTTC.

The chain couples TRBV5-1 to TRBJ1-1; the match to TRBD1 covers 9 bases. The germline V gene encodes CDR1 SGHRS and CDR2 YFSETQ. Losses at the gene ends were 1 base for V and 3 bases for J; bases not matched to a gene: 10. This CDR3 comprises 17 residues. CDR3 DNA: TGCGCCAGCAGCTTGAGTACAGGGGGCGGTTGGGACACTGAAGCTTTCTTT. As protein: CASSLSTGGGWDTEAFF.

This chain uses TRBV19 with TRBJ2-1, with 7 bases that match TRBD2. Per germline, CDR1 LNHDA and CDR2 SQIVND (reference sequence). CDR3 length: 18 residues. V lost 7 bases to trimming and J lost 1 base; unmatched junction nucleotides: 16. The CDR3 bases are TGTGCCAGTACTGAAGTCCTGGCTAGCGGAGATTCCTACAATGAGCAGTTCTTC. The encoded protein is CASTEVLASGDSYNEQFF.

V usage is TRBV12-3 or TRBV12-4 and J usage is TRBJ1-5; D not certain. The CDR3 totals 12 residues. Deletions cut 4 bases from V and 6 bases from J, with 7 bases between. CDR3 nucleotides: TGTGCCAGCAGTTCCTCGGCTCAGCCCCAGCATTTT. The encoded protein is CASSSSAQPQHF.

The chain has TRBV6-5 and TRBJ2-7, with 12 bases matching TRBD2. Germline V gives CDR1 MNHEY, CDR2 SVGAGI. This CDR3 is 16 amino acids long. The J segment lost 0 bases and the V segment lost 6 bases, leaving 6 bases of the junction unmatched. The CDR3 spells CASSPLAGGISYEQYF. The CDR3 bases are TGTGCCAGCAGCCCACTAGCGGGAGGAATCTCCTACGAGCAGTACTTC.

The rearrangement links TRBV12-3 or TRBV12-4 to TRBJ2-1; 11 positions match TRBD2. V was clipped by 3 bases and J by 4 bases; unmatched bases: 5. This CDR3 has 16 amino acids. As DNA, the CDR3 is TGTGCCAGCAGTTTCGCTAGCGGGAGGAGATACAATGAGCAGTTCTTC. This encodes CASSFASGRRYNEQFF.

The CDR3 sequence: CASSLAASANEQFF. The CDR3 DNA follows: TGTGCCAGCAGCTTAGCGGCCTCTGCCAATGAGCAGTTCTTC. The V gene is TRBV7-2, the J gene TRBJ2-1; D not certain. Trimming cost V 0 bases and J 6 bases, with 9 bases left between them. Germline V lookup: CDR1 SGHTA, CDR2 FQGNSA. This CDR3 contains 14 residues.

This clonotype was observed a few times. The chain carries TRBV7-9 and TRBJ2-1, with TRBD2 identical over 12 bases. This CDR3 has 15 amino acids. Trimming at V came to 5 bases and at J to 9 bases, leaving 8 bases not matched to a gene. CDR1 is SEHNR, CDR2 FQNEAQ, per germline (reference sequence). In DNA form, the CDR3 reads TGTGCCAGCAGCCCCGGACTAGCGGGGCCGCGTGAGCAGTTCTTC. Protein product: CASSPGLAGPREQFF.

The rearrangement links TRBV21-1 to TRBJ2-1; the tabulated D call, TRBD2, remains unverified against the DNA. TRBV21-1 is a recognized pseudogene. The CDR3 length is 13 residues. CDR3 DNA: TGTGCCAGCAGCTTCGAGGGCAAGGATGAGCAGTTCTTC. This translates into CASSFEGKDEQFF.

This sequence joins TRBV19 and TRBJ1-2; 10 nucleotides line up with TRBD1. V trimming: 2 bases; J trimming: 4 bases; junction bases outside the gene matches: 13. Germline V gives CDR1 LNHDA, CDR2 SQIVND (reference sequence). This CDR3 is built from 18 residues. CDR3 region: CASSISGTGVRWSYGYTF. The CDR3 DNA reads TGTGCCAGTAGTATATCTGGGACAGGGGTACGTTGGAGCTATGGCTACACCTTC. Full variable domain (missing parts from reference TRBV19 and TRBJ1-2): DGGITQSPKYLFRKEGQNVTLSCEQNLNHDAMYWYRQDPGQGLRLIYYSQIVNDFQKGDIAEGYSVSREKKESFPLTVTSAQKNPTAFYLCASSISGTGVRWSYGYTFGSGTRLTVV.

This clonotype has more than one count but fewer than ten. CDR3 bases: TGTGCCAGCAGTCCTTCGGGGGACCTCACTGAAGCTTTCTTT. As protein: CASSPSGDLTEAFF. The genes are TRBV3-1 and TRBJ1-1, with D possibly matching TRBD1 (5 bases). The CDR3 spans 14 residues. The V end was cut by 6 bases, the J end by 4 bases, with 15 bases between. Germline CDR1 reads LGHDT; CDR2 reads YNNKEL (reference sequence).

This clonotype was seen ten or more times. This rearrangement joins TRBV7-2 to TRBJ2-7, with D perhaps matching TRBD1 (6 bases). Germline CDR1 is SGHTA and CDR2 is FQGNSA. The CDR3 runs 14 residues. The ends were cut back, 3 bases at V and 2 bases at J, with 11 bases in the middle. CDR3 in amino acids: CASSFARGAYEQYF. CDR3 nucleotides: TGTGCCAGCAGCTTCGCCAGGGGAGCCTACGAGCAGTACTTC.